This note documents a single T cell receptor (beta chain) sequence. This clone was counted a single time. Its specific antigen is unknown. Per-base qualities were not stored, and no clone one base away is much larger. This entry comes from a study of circulating and synovial CD4+ cells in juvenile arthritis (dated by TCRdb to the mid-2010s). General notes on the study: TCRbeta CDR3 repertoires of circulating HLA-DR+ CD4 T cells, bulk blood CD4 T cells and synovial CD4 T cells were compared within each patient. Repertoire sequencing aimed to confirm that a circulating synovial-like CD4 T cell subset was enriched in synovial clonotypes. Overall study results and their limits: Since overlap with synovium went up as sequencing depth increased, the measured fractions of shared clonotypes likely underestimated the full repertoire overlap. Lower diversity was observed in synovial and circulating pathogenic-like lymphocyte repertoires than in bulk blood CD4 repertoires, and some CPL samples were found to be as oligoclonal as synovium. CPL and bulk blood CD4 samples differed in T cell genome counts by at least an order of magnitude, so sample-size effects were addressed. Circulating pathogenic-like lymphocytes were found to cluster with synovial T cells, and a substantially higher fraction of CDR3 sequences was shared with synovium by circulating pathogenic-like lymphocytes than by bulk blood. Traditional Vbeta family usage analysis did not detect the difference between circulating pathogenic-like lymphocytes and bulk blood T cells.

Library preparation was by the immunoSEQ multiplex PCR assay. TCRbeta CDR3 sequencing was carried out by an external provider as a commercial service. In the original analysis: Productive nucleotide sequences and amino acid sequences obtained through in silico translation were used in the analyses. To equalise sample size, diversity was assessed as Renyi entropy across alpha values by taking the median of 200 repeated subsamples. For clustering, the distance between each pair of repertoires was computed as one minus the Chao-modified Jaccard index, which corrected for under-sampling. Frequency-weighted overlap with synovial clonotypes was computed at 200 sample sizes with 200 draws without replacement at each size, and the value at the size of the smaller sample was reported. This is the immuneACCESS table as TCRdb keeps it, with only in-frame sequences that have V and J called. A part of the clones is gone; compared with another copy, unresolved V genes explain less than half, and the rest is unexplained. V, J and clone size are those of that table, while D and trimming were read from the DNA. The sample data list about 39,000 clones, and around 96% of these were observed just once. The ten largest account for 0.7% of the sample.

V loses 4 bases at its end and J loses 4 bases; junction bases beyond the gene matches: 11. CDR1 and CDR2 were assigned from the germline V gene as SNHLY and FYNNEI. The CDR3 spans 17 residues, from the cysteine through the phenylalanine. Here the CDR3 DNA is all that survives: 51 bases in frame from base 1. The sequenced samples came from patients who had active juvenile idiopathic arthritis. Right after thawing, the cells went straight into sorting, and Live/Dead Fixable Near-IR Stain was used to exclude dead cells. Sequenced input: CD4+ T cells from blood. The receptor's source is a human donor with juvenile idiopathic arthritis. The sequence joins TRBV2 to TRBJ2-1; TRBD2 matches 9 bases in the middle. The sequenced DNA is TGTGCCAGCAGTGGGGTTAGCGGGGGAAGGGGTTACAATGAGCAGTTCTTC. Protein translation: CASSGVSGGRGYNEQFF.